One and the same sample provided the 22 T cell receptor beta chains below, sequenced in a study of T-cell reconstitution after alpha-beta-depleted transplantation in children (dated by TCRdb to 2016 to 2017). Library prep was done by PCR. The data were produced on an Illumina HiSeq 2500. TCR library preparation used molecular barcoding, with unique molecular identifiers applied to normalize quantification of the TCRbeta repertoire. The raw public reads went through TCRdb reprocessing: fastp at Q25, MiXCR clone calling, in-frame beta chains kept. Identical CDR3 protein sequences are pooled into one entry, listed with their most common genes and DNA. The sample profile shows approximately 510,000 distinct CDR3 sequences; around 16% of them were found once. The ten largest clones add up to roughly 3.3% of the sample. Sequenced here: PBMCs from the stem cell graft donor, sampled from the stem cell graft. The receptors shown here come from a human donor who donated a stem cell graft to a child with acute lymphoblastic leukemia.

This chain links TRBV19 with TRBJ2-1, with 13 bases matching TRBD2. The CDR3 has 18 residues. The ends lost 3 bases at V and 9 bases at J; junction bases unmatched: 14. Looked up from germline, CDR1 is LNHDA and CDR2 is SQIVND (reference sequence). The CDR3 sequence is CASSIRRTSGSPGVEQFF. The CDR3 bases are TGTGCCAGTAGTATTAGGCGGACTAGCGGGAGTCCTGGTGTTGAGCAGTTCTTC. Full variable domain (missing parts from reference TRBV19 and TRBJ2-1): DGGITQSPKYLFRKEGQNVTLSCEQNLNHDAMYWYRQDPGQGLRLIYYSQIVNDFQKGDIAEGYSVSREKKESFPLTVTSAQKNPTAFYLCASSIRRTSGSPGVEQFFGPGTRLTVL.

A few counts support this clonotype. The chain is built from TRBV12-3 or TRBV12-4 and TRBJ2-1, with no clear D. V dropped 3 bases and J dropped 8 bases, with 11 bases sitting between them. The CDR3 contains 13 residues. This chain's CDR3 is CASSFAPVDEQFF. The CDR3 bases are TGTGCCAGCAGTTTCGCCCCTGTAGATGAGCAGTTCTTC.

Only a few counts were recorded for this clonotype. The CDR3 reads CASSFAAGGFFDTQYF. The CDR3 nucleotides read TGTGCCAGCAGCTTCGCAGCGGGAGGGTTTTTCGATACGCAGTATTTT. J is TRBJ2-3 and V is TRBV7-8, with 10 bases matching TRBD2. CDR3 length: 16 amino acids. The germline gives CDR1 SGHVS, CDR2 FQNEAQ. The V segment lost 3 bases and the J segment 6 bases; nucleotides outside the gene matches: 9.

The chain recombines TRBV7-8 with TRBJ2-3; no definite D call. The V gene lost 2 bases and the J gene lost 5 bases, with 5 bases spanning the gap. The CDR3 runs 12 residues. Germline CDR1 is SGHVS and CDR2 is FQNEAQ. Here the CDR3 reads CASSLWVDTQYF. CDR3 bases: TGTGCCAGCAGCTTATGGGTAGATACGCAGTATTTT.

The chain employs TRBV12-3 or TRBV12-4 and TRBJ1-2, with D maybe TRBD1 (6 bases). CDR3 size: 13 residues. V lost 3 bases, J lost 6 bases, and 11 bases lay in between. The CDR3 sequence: CASSFSQGDGYTF. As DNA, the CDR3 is TGTGCCAGCAGTTTCTCACAGGGAGATGGCTACACCTTC.

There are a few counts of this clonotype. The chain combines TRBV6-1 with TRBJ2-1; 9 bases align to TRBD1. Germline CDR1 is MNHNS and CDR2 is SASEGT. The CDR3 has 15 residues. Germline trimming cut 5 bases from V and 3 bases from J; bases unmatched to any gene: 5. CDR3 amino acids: CASSQQGAYYNEQFF. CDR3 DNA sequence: TGTGCCAGCAGTCAACAGGGGGCCTACTACAATGAGCAGTTCTTC.

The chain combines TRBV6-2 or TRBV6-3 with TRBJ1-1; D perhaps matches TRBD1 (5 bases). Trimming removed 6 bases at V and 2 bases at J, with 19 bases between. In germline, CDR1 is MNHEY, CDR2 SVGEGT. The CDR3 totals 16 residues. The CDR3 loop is CASSRANRKINTEAFF. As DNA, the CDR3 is TGTGCCAGCAGCAGAGCAAACAGGAAGATCAACACTGAAGCTTTCTTT.

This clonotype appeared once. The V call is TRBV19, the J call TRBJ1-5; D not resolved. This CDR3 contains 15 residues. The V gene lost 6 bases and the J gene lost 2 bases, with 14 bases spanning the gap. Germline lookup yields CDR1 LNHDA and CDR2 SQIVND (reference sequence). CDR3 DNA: TGTGCCAGTAGGATGTCCCGCCGGGGCAATCAGCCCCAGCATTTT. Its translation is CASRMSRRGNQPQHF.

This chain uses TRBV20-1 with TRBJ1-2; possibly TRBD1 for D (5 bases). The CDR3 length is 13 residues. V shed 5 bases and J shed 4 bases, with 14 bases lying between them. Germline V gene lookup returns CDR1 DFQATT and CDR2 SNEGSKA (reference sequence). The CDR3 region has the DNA TGCAGTGCTGCGGGCATAACAGGCTATGGCTACACCTTC. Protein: CSAAGITGYGYTF.

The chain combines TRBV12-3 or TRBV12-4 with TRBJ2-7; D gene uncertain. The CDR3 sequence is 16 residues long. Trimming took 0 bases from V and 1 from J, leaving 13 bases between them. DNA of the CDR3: TGTGCCAGCAGTTTAGCCGGCAGCTCAGCTTCCTACGAGCAGTACTTC. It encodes CASSLAGSSASYEQYF.

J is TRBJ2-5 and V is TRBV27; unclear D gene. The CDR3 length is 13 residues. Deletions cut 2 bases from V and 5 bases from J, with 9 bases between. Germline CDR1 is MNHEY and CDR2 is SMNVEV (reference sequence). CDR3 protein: CASSLNVLETQYF. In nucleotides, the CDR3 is TGTGCCAGCAGTTTAAATGTTTTGGAGACCCAGTACTTC.

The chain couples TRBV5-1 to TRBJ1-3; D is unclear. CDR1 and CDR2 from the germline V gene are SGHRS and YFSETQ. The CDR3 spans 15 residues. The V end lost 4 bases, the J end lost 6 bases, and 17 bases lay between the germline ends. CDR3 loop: CASSAGVFRENTIYF. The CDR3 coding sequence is TGCGCCAGCAGCGCCGGGGTGTTCCGGGAAAACACCATATATTTT.

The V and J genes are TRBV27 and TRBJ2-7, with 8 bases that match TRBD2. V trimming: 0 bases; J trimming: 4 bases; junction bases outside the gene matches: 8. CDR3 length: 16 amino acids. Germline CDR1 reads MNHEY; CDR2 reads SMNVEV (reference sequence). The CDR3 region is CASSLSALAVQYEQYF. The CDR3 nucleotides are TGTGCCAGCAGTTTATCAGCACTAGCGGTACAATACGAGCAGTACTTC.

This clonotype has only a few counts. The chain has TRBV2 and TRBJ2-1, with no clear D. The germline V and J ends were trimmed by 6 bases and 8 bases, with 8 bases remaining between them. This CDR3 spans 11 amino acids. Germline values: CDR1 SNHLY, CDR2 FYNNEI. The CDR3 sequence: CASRPEHEQFF. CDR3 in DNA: TGTGCCAGCAGGCCGGAACATGAGCAGTTCTTC.

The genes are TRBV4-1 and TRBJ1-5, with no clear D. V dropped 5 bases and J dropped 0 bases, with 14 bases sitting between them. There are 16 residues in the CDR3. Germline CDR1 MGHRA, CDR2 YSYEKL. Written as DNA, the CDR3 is TGCGCCAGCAGCTACCATCCACGGGATAGCAATCAGCCCCAGCATTTT. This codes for CASSYHPRDSNQPQHF.

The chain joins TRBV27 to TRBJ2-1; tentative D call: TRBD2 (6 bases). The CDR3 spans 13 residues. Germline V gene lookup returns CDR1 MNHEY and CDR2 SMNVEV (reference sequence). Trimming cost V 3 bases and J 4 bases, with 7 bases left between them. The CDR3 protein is CASSFGRYNEQFF. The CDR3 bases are TGTGCCAGCAGTTTTGGGAGGTACAATGAGCAGTTCTTC.

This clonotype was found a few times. The CDR3 reads CASSLRGLVDEQFF. For the CDR3, the DNA is TGTGCCAGCAGCTTAAGGGGACTCGTCGATGAGCAGTTCTTC. The chain employs TRBV7-3 and TRBJ2-1; possible D gene TRBD2, 6 bases. With 1 base removed from V and 8 bases from J, the gap between germline ends came to 12 bases. Germline V gene lookup returns CDR1 SGHTA and CDR2 FQGTGA. The CDR3 is 14 residues long. The whole variable domain, filled in from reference TRBV7-3 and TRBJ2-1, reads GAGVSQTPSNKVTEKGKYVELRCDPISGHTALYWYRQSLGQGPEFLIYFQGTGAADDSGLPNDRFFAVRPEGSVSTLKIQRTERGDSAVYLCASSLRGLVDEQFFGPGTRLTVL.

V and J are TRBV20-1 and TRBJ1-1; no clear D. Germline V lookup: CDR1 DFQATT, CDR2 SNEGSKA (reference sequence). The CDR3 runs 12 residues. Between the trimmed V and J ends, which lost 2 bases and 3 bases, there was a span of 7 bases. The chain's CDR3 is CSARLYDTEAFF. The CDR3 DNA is TGCAGTGCTAGATTGTATGACACTGAAGCTTTCTTT.

In nucleotides, the CDR3 is TGCAGTGCCCAGGGTGGGACTAGCGGGAGGGGATCCACAGATACGCAGTATTTT. It specifies CSAQGGTSGRGSTDTQYF. The rearrangement joins TRBV20-1 to TRBJ2-3; 16 bases are a match to TRBD2. The germline V gene has CDR1 DFQATT and CDR2 SNEGSKA (reference sequence). V lost 6 bases and J lost 2; bases outside the gene matches: 11. The CDR3 extends over 18 amino acids.

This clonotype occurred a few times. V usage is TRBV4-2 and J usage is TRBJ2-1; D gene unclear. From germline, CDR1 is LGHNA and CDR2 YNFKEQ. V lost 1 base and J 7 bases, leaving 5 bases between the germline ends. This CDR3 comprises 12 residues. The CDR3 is CASSQVKNEQFF. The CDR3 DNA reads TGTGCCAGCAGCCAAGTTAAAAATGAGCAGTTCTTC.

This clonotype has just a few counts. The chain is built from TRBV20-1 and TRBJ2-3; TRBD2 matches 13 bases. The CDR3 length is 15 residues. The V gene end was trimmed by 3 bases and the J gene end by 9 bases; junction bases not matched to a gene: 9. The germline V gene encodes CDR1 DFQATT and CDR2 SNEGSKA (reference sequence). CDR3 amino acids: CSARPGTSGIGTQYF. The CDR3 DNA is TGCAGTGCTAGGCCCGGGACTAGCGGGATCGGGACGCAGTATTTT.

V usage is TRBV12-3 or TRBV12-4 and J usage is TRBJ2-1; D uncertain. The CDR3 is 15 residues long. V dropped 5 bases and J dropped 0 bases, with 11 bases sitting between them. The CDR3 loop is CASSPSVSSYNEQFF. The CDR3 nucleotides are TGTGCCAGCAGTCCCTCCGTAAGCTCCTACAATGAGCAGTTCTTC.